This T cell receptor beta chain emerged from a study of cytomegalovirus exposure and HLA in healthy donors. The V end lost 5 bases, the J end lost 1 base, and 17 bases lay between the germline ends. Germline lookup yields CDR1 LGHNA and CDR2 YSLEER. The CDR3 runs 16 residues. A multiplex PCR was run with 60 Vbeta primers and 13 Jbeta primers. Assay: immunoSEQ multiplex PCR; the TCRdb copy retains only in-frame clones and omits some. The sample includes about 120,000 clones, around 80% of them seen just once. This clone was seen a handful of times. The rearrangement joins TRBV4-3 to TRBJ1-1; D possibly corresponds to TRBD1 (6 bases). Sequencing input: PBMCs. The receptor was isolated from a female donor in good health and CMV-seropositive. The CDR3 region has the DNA TGCGCCAGCAGCGATTGGGGACACCGGTCGAACACTGAAGCTTTCTTT. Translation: CASSDWGHRSNTEAFF.